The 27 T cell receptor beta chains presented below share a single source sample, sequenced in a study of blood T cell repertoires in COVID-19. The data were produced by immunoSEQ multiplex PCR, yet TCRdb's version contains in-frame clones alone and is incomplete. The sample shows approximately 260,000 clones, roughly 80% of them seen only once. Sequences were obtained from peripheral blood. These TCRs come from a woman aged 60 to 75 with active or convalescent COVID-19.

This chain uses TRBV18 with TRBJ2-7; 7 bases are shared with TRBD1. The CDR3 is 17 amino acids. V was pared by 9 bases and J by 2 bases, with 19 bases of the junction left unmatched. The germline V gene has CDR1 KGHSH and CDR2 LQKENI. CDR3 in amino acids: CASSGTVGKRATYEQYF. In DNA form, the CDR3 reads TGTGCCAGTTCCGGGACAGTAGGGAAAAGGGCGACCTACGAGCAGTACTTC.

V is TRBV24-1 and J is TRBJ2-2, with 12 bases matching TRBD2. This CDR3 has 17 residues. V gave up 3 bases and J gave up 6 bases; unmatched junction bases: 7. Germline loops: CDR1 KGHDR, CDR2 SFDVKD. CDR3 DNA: TGTGCCACCAGTGATCCTACTAGCGGGGGGTTCGCCGGGGAGCTGTTTTTT. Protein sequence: CATSDPTSGGFAGELFF.

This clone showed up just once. The CDR3 coding sequence is TGTGCCAGTAGCGCTCGGGGTACAGTGAACACTGAAGCTTTCTTT. Translated, it gives CASSARGTVNTEAFF. This chain uses TRBV19 with TRBJ1-1; D uncertain. This CDR3 is 15 amino acids long. The germline V and J ends were trimmed by 6 bases and 0 bases, with 14 bases remaining between them. Germline V gene lookup returns CDR1 LNHDA and CDR2 SQIVND (reference sequence).

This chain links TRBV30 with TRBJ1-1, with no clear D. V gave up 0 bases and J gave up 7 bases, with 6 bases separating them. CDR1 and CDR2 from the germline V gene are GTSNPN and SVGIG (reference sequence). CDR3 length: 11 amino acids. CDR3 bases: TGTGCCTGGAGTGTACAGATTGAAGCTTTCTTT. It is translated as CAWSVQIEAFF.

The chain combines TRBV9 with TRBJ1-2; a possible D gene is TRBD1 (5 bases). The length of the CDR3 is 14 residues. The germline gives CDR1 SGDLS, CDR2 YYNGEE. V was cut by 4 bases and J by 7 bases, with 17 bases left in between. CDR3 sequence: CASSRLSGVGGYTF. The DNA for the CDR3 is TGTGCCAGCAGCCGCCTCTCGGGGGTAGGTGGCTACACCTTC.

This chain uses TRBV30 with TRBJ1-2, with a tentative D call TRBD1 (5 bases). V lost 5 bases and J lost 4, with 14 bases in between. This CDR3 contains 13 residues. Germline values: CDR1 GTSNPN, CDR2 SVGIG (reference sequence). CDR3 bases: TGTGCCTGGGCTCCGGGGGGACCCTATGGCTACACCTTC. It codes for CAWAPGGPYGYTF. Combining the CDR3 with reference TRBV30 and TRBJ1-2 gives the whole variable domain SQTIHQWPATLVQPVGSPLSLECTVEGTSNPNLYWYRQAAGRGLQLLFYSVGIGQISSEVPQNLSASRPQDRQFILSSKKLLLSDSGFYLCAWAPGGPYGYTFGSGTRLTVV.

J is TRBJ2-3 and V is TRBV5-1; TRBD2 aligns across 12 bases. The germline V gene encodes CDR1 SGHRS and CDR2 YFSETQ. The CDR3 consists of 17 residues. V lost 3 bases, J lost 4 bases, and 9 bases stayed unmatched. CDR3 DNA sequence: TGCGCCAGCAGCTCCCTCCCATCTAGCGGGGGGGCAGATACGCAGTATTTT. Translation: CASSSLPSSGGADTQYF.

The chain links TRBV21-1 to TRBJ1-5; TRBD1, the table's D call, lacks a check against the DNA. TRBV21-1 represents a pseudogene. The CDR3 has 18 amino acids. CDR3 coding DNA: TGTGCCAGCAGCTTCCCGGGACAGGGGCCCTATAGCAATCAGCCCCAGCATTTT. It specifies CASSFPGQGPYSNQPQHF.

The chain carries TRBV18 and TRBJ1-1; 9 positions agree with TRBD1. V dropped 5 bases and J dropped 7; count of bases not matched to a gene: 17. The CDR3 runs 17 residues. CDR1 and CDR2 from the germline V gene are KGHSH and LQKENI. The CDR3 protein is CASSATGTGSAVGEAFF. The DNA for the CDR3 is TGTGCCAGCTCAGCAACCGGGACAGGGAGTGCGGTTGGTGAAGCTTTCTTT.

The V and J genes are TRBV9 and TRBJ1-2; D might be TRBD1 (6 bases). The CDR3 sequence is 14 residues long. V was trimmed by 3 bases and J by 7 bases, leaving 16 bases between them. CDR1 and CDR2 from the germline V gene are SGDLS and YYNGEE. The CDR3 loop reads CASSAYRAPGGYTF. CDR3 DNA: TGTGCCAGCAGCGCCTACAGGGCCCCGGGTGGCTACACCTTC.

The chain's CDR3 is CAWSESSHTQYF. The CDR3 DNA is TGTGCCTGGAGTGAGTCTAGCCATACGCAGTATTTT. The chain employs TRBV30 and TRBJ2-3; possible D gene TRBD2, 5 bases. With 1 base removed from V and 7 bases from J, the gap between germline ends came to 9 bases. This CDR3 has 12 residues. From germline, CDR1 is GTSNPN and CDR2 SVGIG (reference sequence). Supplemented by reference TRBV30 and TRBJ2-3, the full variable domain reads SQTIHQWPATLVQPVGSPLSLECTVEGTSNPNLYWYRQAAGRGLQLLFYSVGIGQISSEVPQNLSASRPQDRQFILSSKKLLLSDSGFYLCAWSESSHTQYFGPGTRLTVL.

The CDR3 coding sequence is TGTGCCAGCAGCCTCGGGTTCCGGGAGCATGAGCAGTTCTTC. This gives the protein CASSLGFREHEQFF. The chain combines TRBV3-1 (or the pseudogene TRBV3-2) with TRBJ2-1; tentative D call: TRBD2 (6 bases). Germline V gives CDR1 LGHDT, CDR2 YNNKEL (reference sequence). Trimming removed 4 bases from V and 8 bases from J, with 15 bases in between. CDR3 length equals 14 residues.

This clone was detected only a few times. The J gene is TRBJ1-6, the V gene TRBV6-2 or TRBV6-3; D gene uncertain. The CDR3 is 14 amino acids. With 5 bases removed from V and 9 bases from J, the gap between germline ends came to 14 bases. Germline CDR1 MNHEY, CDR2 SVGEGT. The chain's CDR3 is CASSRLERVSPLHF. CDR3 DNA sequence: TGTGCCAGCAGTCGCCTTGAGAGGGTTTCACCCCTCCACTTT.

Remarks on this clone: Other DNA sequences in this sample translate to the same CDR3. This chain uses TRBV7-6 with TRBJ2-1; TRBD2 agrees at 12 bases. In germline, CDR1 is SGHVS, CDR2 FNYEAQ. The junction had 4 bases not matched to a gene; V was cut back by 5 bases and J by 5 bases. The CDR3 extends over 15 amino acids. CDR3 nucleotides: TGTGCCAGCAGCCCTCGACTAGCGGGGGACAATGAGCAGTTCTTC. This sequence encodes CASSPRLAGDNEQFF.

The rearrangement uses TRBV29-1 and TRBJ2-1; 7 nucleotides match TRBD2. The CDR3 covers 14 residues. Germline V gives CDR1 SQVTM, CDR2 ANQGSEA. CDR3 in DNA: TGCAGTTCGCAGCGGGGCTATTCCTACAATGAGCAGTTCTTC. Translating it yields CSSQRGYSYNEQFF.

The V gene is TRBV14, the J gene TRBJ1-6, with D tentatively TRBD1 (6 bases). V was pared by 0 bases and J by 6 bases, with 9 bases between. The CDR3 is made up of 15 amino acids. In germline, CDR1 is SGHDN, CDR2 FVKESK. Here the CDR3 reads CASSQDGRGNSPLHF. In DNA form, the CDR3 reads TGTGCCAGCAGCCAAGACGGCAGGGGTAATTCACCCCTCCACTTT. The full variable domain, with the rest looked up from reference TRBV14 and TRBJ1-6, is EAGVTQFPSHSVIEKGQTVTLRCDPISGHDNLYWYRRVMGKEIKFLLHFVKESKQDESGMPNNRFLAERTGGTYSTLKVQPAELEDSGVYFCASSQDGRGNSPLHFGNGTRLTVT.

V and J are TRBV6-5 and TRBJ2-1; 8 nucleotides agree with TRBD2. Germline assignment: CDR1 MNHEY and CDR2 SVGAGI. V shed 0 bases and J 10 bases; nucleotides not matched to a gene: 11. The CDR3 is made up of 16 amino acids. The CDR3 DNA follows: TGTGCCAGCAGTTACTCTTACGGGGGGGTATTAGAGGAGCAGTTCTTC. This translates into CASSYSYGGVLEEQFF.

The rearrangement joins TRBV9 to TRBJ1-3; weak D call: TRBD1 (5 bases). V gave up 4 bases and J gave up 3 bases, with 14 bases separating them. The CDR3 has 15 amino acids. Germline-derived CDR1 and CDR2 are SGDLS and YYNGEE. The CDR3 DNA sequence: TGTGCCAGCAGCTTACGTCAGGGTGGTGGAAACACCATATATTTT. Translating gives CASSLRQGGGNTIYF.

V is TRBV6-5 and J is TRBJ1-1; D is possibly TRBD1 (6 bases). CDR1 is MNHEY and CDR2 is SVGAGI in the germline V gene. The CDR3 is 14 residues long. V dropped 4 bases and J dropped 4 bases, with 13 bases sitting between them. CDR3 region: CASSSPGEGTEAFF. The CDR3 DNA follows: TGTGCCAGCAGTTCCCCAGGGGAGGGCACTGAAGCTTTCTTT.

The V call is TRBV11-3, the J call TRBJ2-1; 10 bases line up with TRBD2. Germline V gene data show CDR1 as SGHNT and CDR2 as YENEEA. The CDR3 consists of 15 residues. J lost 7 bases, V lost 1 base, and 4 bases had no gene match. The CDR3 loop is CASSLVAGGVNEQFF. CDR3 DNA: TGTGCCAGCAGCTTAGTAGCGGGGGGTGTAAATGAGCAGTTCTTC.

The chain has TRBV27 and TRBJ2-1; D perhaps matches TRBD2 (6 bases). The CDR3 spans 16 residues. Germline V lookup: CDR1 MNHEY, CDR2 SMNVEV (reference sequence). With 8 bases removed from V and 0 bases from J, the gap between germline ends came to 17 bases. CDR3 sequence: CASWDSPPSSYNEQFF. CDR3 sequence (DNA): TGTGCCAGCTGGGACTCACCTCCAAGCTCCTACAATGAGCAGTTCTTC.

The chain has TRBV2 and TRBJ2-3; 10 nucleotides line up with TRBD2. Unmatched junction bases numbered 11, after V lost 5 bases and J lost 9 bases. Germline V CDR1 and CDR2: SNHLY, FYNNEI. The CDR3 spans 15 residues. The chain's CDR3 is CASSLQRGGQGTQYF. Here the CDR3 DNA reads TGTGCCAGCAGTCTGCAGCGGGGGGGCCAGGGGACGCAGTATTTT.

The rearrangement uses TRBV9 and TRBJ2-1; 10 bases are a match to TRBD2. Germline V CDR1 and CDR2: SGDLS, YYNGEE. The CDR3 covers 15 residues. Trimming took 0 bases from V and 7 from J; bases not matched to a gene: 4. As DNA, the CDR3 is TGTGCCAGCAGCGTAGGGCTAGCGGGGGTTAATGAGCAGTTCTTC. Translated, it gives CASSVGLAGVNEQFF.

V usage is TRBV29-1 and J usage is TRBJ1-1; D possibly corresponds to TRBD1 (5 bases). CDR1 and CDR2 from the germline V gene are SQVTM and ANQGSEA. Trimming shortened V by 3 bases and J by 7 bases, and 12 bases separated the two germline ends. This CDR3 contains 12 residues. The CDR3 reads CSVDRSQGEAFF. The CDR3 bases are TGCAGCGTTGATCGGAGCCAGGGTGAAGCTTTCTTT.

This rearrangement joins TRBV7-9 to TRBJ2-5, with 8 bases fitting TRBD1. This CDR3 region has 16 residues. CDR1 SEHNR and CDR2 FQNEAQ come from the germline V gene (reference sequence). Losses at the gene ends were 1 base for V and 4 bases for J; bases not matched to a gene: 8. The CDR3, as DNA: TGTGCCAGCAGCTTAGGGGGACAGGTAGTATCAGAGACCCAGTACTTC. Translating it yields CASSLGGQVVSETQYF.

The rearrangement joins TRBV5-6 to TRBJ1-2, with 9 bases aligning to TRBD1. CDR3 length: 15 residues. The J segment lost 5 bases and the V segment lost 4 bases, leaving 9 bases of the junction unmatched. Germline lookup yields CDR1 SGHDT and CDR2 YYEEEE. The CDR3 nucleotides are TGTGCCAGCAGCCCCCCCGGACAGGGGATGTATGGCTACACCTTC. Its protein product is CASSPPGQGMYGYTF. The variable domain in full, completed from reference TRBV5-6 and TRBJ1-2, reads DAGVTQSPTHLIKTRGQQVTLRCSPKSGHDTVSWYQQALGQGPQFIFQYYEEEERQRGNFPDRFSGHQFPNYSSELNVNALLLGDSALYLCASSPPGQGMYGYTFGSGTRLTVV.

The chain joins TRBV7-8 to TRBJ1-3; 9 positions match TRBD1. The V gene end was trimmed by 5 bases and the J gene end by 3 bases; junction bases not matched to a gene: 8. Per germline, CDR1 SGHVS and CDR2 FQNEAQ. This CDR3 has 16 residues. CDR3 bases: TGTGCCAGCAGCGCTAGGGACAGGGCGGATGGAAACACCATATATTTT. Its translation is CASSARDRADGNTIYF.